This TCR beta chain was captured by sequencing in a study of cytomegalovirus exposure and HLA in healthy donors. Study observations and caveats: HLA alleles showed associations with some 17,000 TCR beta sequences in a later analysis, at a 0.05 false discovery rate. Most CMV-associated TCR beta chains were later found to appear HLA-restricted.

Both 60 Vbeta primers and 13 Jbeta primers went into the PCR. The assay was immunoSEQ multiplex PCR, and TCRdb's table has in-frame clones only and misses some. Altogether some 190,000 clones are present, about 80% being singletons, with the ten largest covering about 1%. This CDR3 region has 17 residues. V lost 3 bases to trimming and J lost 5 bases, with 20 bases between them. Concerning this clone: Its antigen remains unknown.

The sample was PBMCs. This TCR came from a woman in her thirties or forties in good health and CMV-seronegative. The J gene is TRBJ2-1, the V gene TRBV23-1; D not certain. TRBV23-1 is known as an ORF, though its function is uncertain. The CDR3 region has the DNA TGCGCCAGCAGTCATAGGTCGTTCAGACTGACCCACAATGAGCAGTTCTTC. Translated, it gives CASSHRSFRLTHNEQFF.